The clone carrying this TCR beta chain was detected only once. This sample is drawn from a study of sequential checkpoint blockade in melanoma. Study context: Arm A got nivolumab then ipilimumab; arm B the reverse, 1:1. Each arm's sequence ended with maintenance nivolumab.

This table comes from immunoSEQ multiplex PCR, and its TCRdb copy is limited to in-frame clones, with some not included. Of roughly 20,000 clones listed, over 55% were seen once; the top ten hold about a fifth. Indicated treatment: randomized to nivolumab then ipilimumab (arm A) or the reverse (arm B). Patients had received no earlier DNA-damaging chemotherapy. V was shortened by 3 bases and J by 0 bases, with 16 bases between the two germline ends. The CDR3 is made up of 17 amino acids. Germline assignment: CDR1 WSHSY and CDR2 SAAADI. This clonotype originated in a human donor with melanoma. This chain connects TRBV10-2 to TRBJ2-3; D call uncertain. Sample: CD8+ T cells sorted from blood (inferred from file names), taken from a patient given nivolumab and ipilimumab in sequence. The CDR3 spells CASSDSRYRTSTDTQYF. The CDR3 DNA sequence: TGCGCCAGCAGTGATAGCCGCTACCGAACTAGCACAGATACGCAGTATTTT.